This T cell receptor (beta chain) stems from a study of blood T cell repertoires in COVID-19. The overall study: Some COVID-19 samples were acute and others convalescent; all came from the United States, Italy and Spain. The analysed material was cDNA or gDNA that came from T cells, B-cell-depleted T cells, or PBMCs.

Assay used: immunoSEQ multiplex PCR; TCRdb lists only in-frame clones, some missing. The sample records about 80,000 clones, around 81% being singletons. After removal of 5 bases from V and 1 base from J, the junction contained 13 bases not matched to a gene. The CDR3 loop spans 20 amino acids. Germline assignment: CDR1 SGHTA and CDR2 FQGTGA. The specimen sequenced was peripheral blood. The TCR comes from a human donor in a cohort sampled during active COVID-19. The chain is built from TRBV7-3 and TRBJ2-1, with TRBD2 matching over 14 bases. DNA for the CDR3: TGTGCCAGCAGCCGCGATCCCGGGACTAGCGGGAGAGGGTCCTACAATGAGCAGTTCTTC. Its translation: CASSRDPGTSGRGSYNEQFF.